Listed below are T cell receptor beta chains from one sample, sequenced in a study of beta chain features in type 1 diabetes. The assay was immunoSEQ multiplex PCR, and TCRdb's table has in-frame clones only and misses some. The sample gives tens of thousands of clones, roughly 56% of which show up once; 0.37% is in the top ten. Material for sequencing was stem cell memory CD4+ T cells from blood. The source is a man between 18 and 35 years old with type 1 diabetes. CDR3s include the opening cysteine and the closing phenylalanine or tryptophan. The order of the fields is V gene, D gene, J gene, clone size, CDR3 protein, CDR3 DNA. A D gene is named only where the DNA matches it firmly. Clone size appears in some rows only: once, few, many, or a class for an expanded clone.

TRBV18	.	TRBJ2-7	once	CASSLISRYEQYF	TGTGCCAGCTCACTAATCTCTCGCTACGAGCAGTACTTC
TRBV4-1	.	TRBJ2-2	.	CASHSWGGETGELFF	TGCGCCAGCCACAGTTGGGGGGGCGAAACCGGGGAGCTGTTTTTT
TRBV5-4	.	TRBJ2-5	.	CASSLRGEETQYF	TGTGCCAGCAGCTTGCGCGGGGAGGAGACCCAGTACTTC
TRBV18	.	TRBJ1-3	.	CASSRLGAVQANTIYF	TGTGCCAGCTCACGACTCGGCGCGGTTCAAGCAAACACCATATATTTT
TRBV7-9	.	TRBJ1-3	few	CASSRGISGNTIYF	TGTGCCAGCAGCAGGGGAATCTCTGGAAACACCATATATTTT
TRBV7-9	TRBD1	TRBJ2-7	once	CASSRGQGMYEQYF	TGTGCCAGCAGCCGTGGACAGGGCATGTACGAGCAGTACTTC
TRBV2	TRBD1	TRBJ2-7	.	CAISTGTGTSEQYF	TGTGCCATCTCAACAGGGACAGGGACCAGCGAGCAGTACTTC
TRBV5-1	TRBD2	TRBJ2-1	.	CASSLIAGSSYNEQFF	TGCGCCAGCAGCTTGATAGCGGGCTCCTCCTACAATGAGCAGTTCTTC
TRBV5-1	TRBD1	TRBJ2-3	.	CASSEGQASTDTQYF	TGCGCCAGCAGCGAAGGACAGGCTAGCACAGATACGCAGTATTTT
TRBV28	.	TRBJ1-4	.	CASSSRQTTNEKLFF	TGTGCCAGCAGCTCCCGACAGACAACTAATGAAAAACTGTTTTTT
TRBV18	TRBD2	TRBJ2-1	.	CASSQTSGVNEQFF	TGTGCCAGCTCGCAGACTAGCGGGGTCAATGAGCAGTTCTTC
TRBV4-2	TRBD2	TRBJ2-3	.	CASSPPLGGGADTQYF	TGTGCCAGCAGCCCCCCCCTGGGCGGGGGGGCGGATACGCAGTATTTT
TRBV7-2	TRBD2	TRBJ2-4	.	CASSPWTSEENIQYF	TGTGCCAGCAGCCCATGGACTAGCGAAGAAAACATTCAGTACTTC
TRBV5-1	TRBD2	TRBJ2-3	.	CASSSTAARGTSTDTQYF	TGCGCCAGCAGCTCGACGGCGGCGCGGGGGACTAGCACAGATACGCAGTATTTT
TRBV19	.	TRBJ2-1	few	CASTTGLSSYNEQFF	TGTGCCAGTACCACGGGACTCAGCTCCTACAATGAGCAGTTCTTC
TRBV28	TRBD2	TRBJ2-5	.	CASSGGGSETQYF	TGTGCCAGCAGTGGGGGGGGGAGTGAGACCCAGTACTTC
TRBV6-1	.	TRBJ2-2	few	CASSDNFRTSGTGELFF	TGTGCCAGCAGTGACAACTTTAGGACAAGTGGGACCGGGGAGCTGTTTTTT
TRBV5-1	TRBD1	TRBJ1-1	.	CASSPVTGGTEAFF	TGCGCCAGCAGCCCGGTCACAGGGGGCACTGAAGCTTTCTTT
TRBV5-1	TRBD2	TRBJ2-2	.	CASSPGGAMTGELFF	TGCGCCAGCAGCCCCGGGGGGGCCATGACCGGGGAGCTGTTTTTT
TRBV27	.	TRBJ2-2	.	CASSLRGGYVSGELFF	TGTGCCAGCAGTTTACGAGGGGGATACGTGTCCGGGGAGCTGTTTTTT
TRBV28	TRBD1	TRBJ2-2	.	CASRRTGGNTGELFF	TGTGCCAGCAGGCGGACAGGGGGGAACACCGGGGAGCTGTTTTTT
TRBV21-1	.	TRBJ2-7	.	CASSKRDRFVLAGNFNYEQYF	TGTGCCAGCAGCAAGCGGGACAGGTTTGTGCTAGCGGGGAACTTTAACTACGAGCAGTACTTC
TRBV5-1	.	TRBJ2-7	.	CASSLGLTASYEQYF	TGCGCCAGCAGCTTGGGTCTCACAGCCTCCTACGAGCAGTACTTC
TRBV6-6	TRBD1	TRBJ1-5	.	CASSYIQGAGNQPQHF	TGTGCCAGCAGTTACATACAGGGGGCCGGTAATCAGCCCCAGCATTTT
TRBV10-3	.	TRBJ2-3	few	CAISADADTQYF	TGTGCCATCAGTGCAGATGCAGATACGCAGTATTTT
TRBV5-6	TRBD1	TRBJ2-2	.	CASSFRTGLGTGELFF	TGTGCCAGCAGCTTTAGGACAGGGTTGGGCACCGGGGAGCTGTTTTTT
TRBV10-3	TRBD1	TRBJ2-7	.	CAISAGTGLSYEQYF	TGTGCCATCAGTGCCGGGACAGGGCTATCCTACGAGCAGTACTTC
TRBV7-2	.	TRBJ1-5	.	CASSSRGTDQPQHF	TGTGCCAGCAGCTCCCGGGGGACCGATCAGCCCCAGCATTTT
TRBV6-5	TRBD1	TRBJ1-1	.	CASSRTGGNTEAFF	TGTGCCAGCAGTCGGACAGGGGGCAACACTGAAGCTTTCTTT
TRBV5-1	.	TRBJ1-1	once	CASSPTGQGFEAFF	TGCGCCAGCAGCCCTACGGGGCAGGGGTTTGAAGCTTTCTTT
TRBV5-6	.	TRBJ2-7	.	CASREGLSYEQYF	TGTGCCAGCAGGGAGGGGCTTTCCTACGAGCAGTACTTC
TRBV28	.	TRBJ1-1	.	CASTSGAGDTNTEAFF	TGTGCCAGCACCAGCGGGGCAGGGGATACGAACACTGAAGCTTTCTTT
TRBV10-3	.	TRBJ1-2	.	CAIRGREDYGYTF	TGTGCCATCAGAGGCAGGGAGGACTATGGCTACACCTTC
TRBV6-1	TRBD1	TRBJ2-5	.	CASSEWGQGARETQYF	TGTGCCAGCAGTGAATGGGGACAGGGGGCTAGGGAGACCCAGTACTTC
TRBV23-1	.	TRBJ2-3	.	CAVGDTQYF	TGCGCCGTCGGAGATACGCAGTATTTT
TRBV2	TRBD2	TRBJ2-5	.	CASRVGGETQYF	TGTGCCAGCAGAGTGGGGGGGGAGACCCAGTACTTC
TRBV5-4	TRBD2	TRBJ2-5	.	CASSSLAGGPETQYF	TGTGCCAGCAGCTCTCTAGCGGGAGGGCCGGAGACCCAGTACTTC
TRBV28	TRBD1	TRBJ1-5	.	CASRNDRGRRQPQHF	TGTGCCAGCAGAAACGACAGGGGACGACGGCAGCCCCAGCATTTT
TRBV4-1	.	TRBJ1-5	.	CASSQAAPNQPQHF	TGCGCCAGCAGCCAGGCCGCCCCGAATCAGCCCCAGCATTTT
TRBV5-5	TRBD2	TRBJ2-5	.	CASSLIPGLADFQETQYF	TGTGCCAGCAGCTTGATCCCCGGACTAGCGGATTTCCAAGAGACCCAGTACTTC
TRBV11-2	TRBD2	TRBJ2-4	.	CASSTLRGSGELNIQYF	TGTGCCAGCAGCACACTCCGGGGGAGCGGGGAACTAAACATTCAGTACTTC
TRBV21-1	.	TRBJ2-7	.	CANRKGLYEQYF	TGTGCCAACCGAAAGGGGCTTTACGAGCAGTACTTC
TRBV28	TRBD2	TRBJ2-1	.	CASRSNVRGGYFF	TGTGCCAGCAGATCAAATGTGCGGGGGGGCTACTTCTTC
TRBV28	TRBD2	TRBJ2-3	.	CASSPASGNWDTQYF	TGTGCCAGCAGCCCCGCTAGCGGGAACTGGGATACGCAGTATTTT
TRBV19	TRBD2	TRBJ2-5	few	CASTSIGGGETQYF	TGTGCCAGTACCTCGATCGGGGGAGGGGAGACCCAGTACTTC
TRBV14	TRBD1	TRBJ2-7	.	CASSQVTGNEQYF	TGTGCCAGCAGCCAAGTGACAGGGAACGAGCAGTACTTC
TRBV29-1	.	TRBJ1-2	.	CSVDPGLYGYTF	TGCAGCGTTGATCCGGGACTGTATGGCTACACCTTC
TRBV18	TRBD1	TRBJ2-7	.	CASSRALGTGATYEQYF	TGTGCCAGCTCCCGGGCCCTTGGGACAGGGGCCACCTACGAGCAGTACTTC
TRBV29-1	.	TRBJ2-6	few	CSVAPWTVSGANVLTF	TGCAGCGTGGCCCCGTGGACAGTCTCTGGGGCCAACGTCCTGACTTTC
TRBV5-1	TRBD1	TRBJ2-5	.	CASSMGQQETQYF	TGCGCCAGCAGCATGGGACAGCAAGAGACCCAGTACTTC
TRBV6-5	.	TRBJ1-1	.	CATQVGGEAFF	TGTGCCACCCAAGTGGGGGGTGAAGCTTTCTTT
TRBV7-8	TRBD2	TRBJ2-4	few	CASSSQRFTSGRAYGKNIQYF	TGTGCCAGCAGCTCCCAACGCTTTACTAGCGGGAGGGCCTATGGCAAAAACATTCAGTACTTC
TRBV7-8	.	TRBJ1-6	.	CASSFLETPNSPLHF	TGTGCCAGCAGCTTTTTAGAGACTCCAAATTCACCCCTCCACTTT
TRBV7-9	TRBD1	TRBJ1-3	.	CASSSQGAKGNTIYF	TGTGCCAGCAGCTCACAGGGGGCAAAAGGAAACACCATATATTTT
TRBV19	.	TRBJ1-2	.	CATSKRGGYGYTF	TGTGCCACCTCGAAGAGGGGAGGCTATGGCTACACCTTC
TRBV19	.	TRBJ1-1	.	CASSPRGVDTEAFF	TGTGCCAGTAGTCCCAGGGGAGTGGACACTGAAGCTTTCTTT